This T cell receptor beta chain was captured by sequencing in a study of shared clonotypes between healthy human individuals. Terminally differentiated effector memory CD45RA+ cells were excluded by CCR7 positive selection of CD45RO-negative cells. Participating donors were healthy, HIV-negative adults free of recent acute infections or vaccinations. CDR1 is SEHNR, CDR2 FQNEAQ, per germline (reference sequence). The CDR3 extends over 12 amino acids. In regard to this clone: An end of the junction differs from the germline gene, which may be a read error.

The sorted-subset replicate PCRs were given approximately 190 ng DNA, which is 30,000 or so T cell genomes. Per the authors' pipeline: Filtering differed for immunoSEQ, which gave only junction sequences without quality scores. Libraries were prepared by immunoSEQ multiplex PCR; TCRdb keeps only in-frame clonotypes and omits some of them. V and J calls and clone size are given by that table; D and trimming were obtained from the DNA. Here the sample spans some 2,100,000 clones, approximately 94% being singletons. The rearrangement joins TRBV7-9 to TRBJ2-7; D gene unclear. The TCR sequence derives from a man aged 18 to 29 in good health. Some clones in this sample may be carry-over from other donors' samples. Material: naive CD8+ T cells from PBMCs. The CDR3 sequence is CASSWGVELWDF. The CDR3 nucleotides read TGTGCCAGCAGCTGGGGTGTGGAACTCTGGGACTTC.